The present entry profiles one T cell receptor (beta chain) with its context. The antigen is not known. The authors made TCR cDNA by 5'RACE template switching, adding a universal primer site and UMIs. MiXCR, run by TCRdb on the 5' RACE reads, gives a single entry per CDR3 protein. In the table there are approximately 550,000 distinct CDR3 sequences, over 15% of which are singletons. The data belong to a study of T cells after yellow fever vaccination. Study-wide points: Most clones from primary vaccination resurfaced after the booster (about 96% CD4, about 91% CD8). Secondary responses were weaker yet peaked faster, day 5 versus 15. Any FACS-sorted repertoire could hold abundant clonotypes that contaminate it from the bulk population.

V dropped 3 bases and J dropped 5; count of bases not matched to a gene: 6. From germline, CDR1 is SGDLS and CDR2 YYNGEE. This CDR3 contains 15 residues. V is TRBV9 and J is TRBJ2-7; TRBD2 matches 12 bases. Sequences were derived from PBMCs, sampled 15 days after the yellow fever booster vaccination. This clonotype was sampled from a man younger than 40 who received the YFV17D yellow fever vaccine. In DNA, the CDR3 is TGTGCCAGCAGCGGAGGACTAGCGGGATTAAACGAGCAGTACTTC. Translated, it gives CASSGGLAGLNEQYF.